Here is one T cell receptor (beta chain) with its context. Antigen: not known. Measured with immunoSEQ multiplex PCR; TCRdb has only the in-frame clones, and not every one. In the table there are 2,500,000 or so clones, over 85% of which are singletons. This entry comes from a study of shared clonotypes between healthy human individuals. General study results and limits: Clonotypes shared by all four sorted-subset donors had higher generation probabilities than non-shared clonotypes.

From germline, CDR1 is GTSNPN and CDR2 SVGIG (reference sequence). With V trimmed by 5 bases and J by 3 bases, 7 bases remained unmatched. This CDR3 has 15 amino acids. The sequence came from a man between 18 and 29 years old in good health. The sample was naive CD4+ T cells sorted from blood. Subset described: CD45RA+ positively selected. The V and J genes are TRBV30 and TRBJ2-3; 11 bases match TRBD1. The CDR3 DNA sequence: TGTGCCTGGGCCCCGGGGACAGGGGGAACAGATACGCAGTATTTT. It encodes CAWAPGTGGTDTQYF.